In this sample, the clone carrying this TCR beta chain turned up a few times. Antigen specificity is unknown. This sample stems from a study of identical twins. Study-wide results and caveats: Less excess twin sharing appeared in beta out-of-frame sequences. Models predicted less out-of-frame TCR alpha sharing in monozygotic twins than was found. Some out-of-frame alpha sequences were shared by twins, and these showed excess low generation probability. Zero-insertion analyses were open to partial confounding by invariant MAIT and iNKT cells.

TCRdb processed the 5' RACE reads anew with MiXCR; each CDR3 protein has one entry. The repertoire holds about 390,000 distinct CDR3 sequences, with 7% to 9.5% as singletons. The TCR sequence derives from a woman between 45 and 65 years old in good health. Sequenced: naive T cells sorted from blood.

The CDR3 DNA sequence: TGTGCCAGCAGCACCGGACAGTATGGCTACACCTTC. Translating it yields CASSTGQYGYTF. V usage is TRBV5-6 and J usage is TRBJ1-2; D is possibly TRBD1 (6 bases). This CDR3 has 12 residues. Germline lookup yields CDR1 SGHDT and CDR2 YYEEEE. Trimming removed 4 bases from V and 5 bases from J, with 9 bases in between.